Shown below are 2 T cell receptor beta chains from a single sample sequenced in a study of T cells in localized non-small cell lung cancer. Method: immunoSEQ multiplex PCR; TCRdb's copy keeps in-frame clones and lacks some. The sample includes 65,000 to 95,000 clones, around three quarters seen only once; the top ten take less than 20%. Sample: PBMCs, taken before any cancer treatment. The receptor set was obtained from a man aged 40 to 75 with stage II squamous cell lung carcinoma.

The CDR3 bases are TGTGCCAGCAGCCCGGAGGTTGGTCAGCCCCAGCATTTT. Amino acid sequence: CASSPEVGQPQHF. The V call is TRBV5-5, the J call TRBJ1-5; no clear D gene. Germline CDR1 is SGHKS and CDR2 is YYEKEE (reference sequence). The CDR3 is 13 residues long. Trimming stripped 4 bases from V and 6 bases from J, with 11 bases between.

V and J are TRBV2 and TRBJ2-7; D may be TRBD1 or TRBD2 (6 bases each). Trimming cost V 6 bases and J 6 bases, with 9 bases left between them. The CDR3 spans 11 residues. Per the germline V gene, CDR1 is SNHLY and CDR2 is FYNNEI. The CDR3 nucleotides are TGTGCCAGCAGAGGGGGGACCGAGCAGTACTTC. The encoded protein is CASRGGTEQYF.